This entry describes one T cell receptor (beta chain). This entry comes from a study of shared clonotypes between healthy human individuals. The germline V gene encodes CDR1 MNHNY and CDR2 SVGAGI (reference sequence). The CDR3 consists of 15 residues. Between the trimmed V and J ends, which lost 6 bases and 0 bases, there was a span of 11 bases. Deep-level running was used for the assay. Clones were read by immunoSEQ multiplex PCR, and TCRdb kept only the in-frame ones, dropping some. The sample yields over a million clones, 78% seen once. The origin of this receptor is a young man in good health. Some clones in this sample may be carry-over from other donors' samples. Sequenced input: memory CD4+ T cells from PBMCs. The subset here: CD45RA-negative fraction. The chain couples TRBV6-6 to TRBJ1-4; tentatively, D is TRBD1 (6 bases). CDR3 sequence reads: CASSEQGATNEKLFF. The CDR3 nucleotides read TGTGCCAGCAGCGAACAGGGTGCAACTAATGAAAAACTGTTTTTT.